The 19 T cell receptor beta chains presented below share a single source sample, sequenced in a study of cytomegalovirus exposure and HLA in healthy donors. Primers included in the PCR were 60 Vbeta and 13 Jbeta primers. The method was immunoSEQ multiplex PCR; TCRdb's version includes in-frame clones alone and lacks a portion of them. The sample yields 95,000 to 110,000 clones, around 66% seen once. The sample comprised PBMCs. Every receptor here comes from a woman aged 50 to 65 in good health and CMV-seronegative.

V is TRBV5-1 and J is TRBJ2-2; possible D gene TRBD1, 7 bases. The CDR3 loop spans 15 amino acids. CDR1 is SGHRS and CDR2 is YFSETQ in the germline V gene. V lost 4 bases and J 0 bases, leaving 10 bases between the germline ends. CDR3 protein: CASSRGTANTGELFF. As DNA, the CDR3 is TGCGCCAGCAGCCGGGGGACAGCGAACACCGGGGAGCTGTTTTTT.

This chain links TRBV6-1 with TRBJ2-7; 10 nucleotides line up with TRBD1. CDR1 MNHNS and CDR2 SASEGT come from the germline V gene. The CDR3 totals 15 residues. The J segment lost 1 base and the V segment lost 6 bases, leaving 6 bases of the junction unmatched. The CDR3 bases are TGTGCCAGCAGGCGACAGGGGGCGCCGTCCTACGAGCAGTACTTC. The encoded protein is CASRRQGAPSYEQYF.

CDR3 in DNA: TGTGCCAGCAGCTTAGTGGTCGGGAGGTTGGATACGCAGTATTTT. Its translation is CASSLVVGRLDTQYF. The chain uses TRBV7-2 and TRBJ2-3; 7 bases match TRBD2. Germline-derived CDR1 and CDR2 are SGHTA and FQGNSA. The CDR3 is 15 amino acids. V dropped 1 base and J dropped 6; count of bases not matched to a gene: 7.

This clone was counted a few times. The chain uses TRBV7-2 and TRBJ2-5; D gene ambiguous. Germline assignment: CDR1 SGHTA and CDR2 FQGNSA. CDR3 size: 14 residues. The V and J ends lost 1 base and 4 bases respectively, with 10 bases between them. Written as DNA, the CDR3 is TGTGCCAGCAGCTTAGATCCAAGCTCAGAGACCCAGTACTTC. Translated: CASSLDPSSETQYF. Full variable domain (missing parts from reference TRBV7-2 and TRBJ2-5): GAGVSQSPSNKVTEKGKDVELRCDPISGHTALYWYRQSLGQGLEFLIYFQGNSAPDKSGLPSDRFSAERTGGSVSTLTIQRTQQEDSAVYLCASSLDPSSETQYFGPGTRLLVL.

The chain recombines TRBV7-2 with TRBJ1-1, with D perhaps matching TRBD1 (6 bases). CDR1 is SGHTA, CDR2 FQGNSA, per germline. The CDR3 covers 14 residues. Trimming shortened V by 2 bases and J by 1 base, and 8 bases separated the two germline ends. The CDR3 DNA reads TGTGCCAGCAGCTTATTGGGGGCGAACACTGAAGCTTTCTTT. Residues: CASSLLGANTEAFF.

The chain joins TRBV5-6 to TRBJ1-6; 12 positions match TRBD1. The germline CDR1 and CDR2 sequences are SGHDT and YYEEEE. This CDR3 is built from 18 residues. V was pared by 4 bases and J by 7 bases, with 12 bases of the junction left unmatched. In DNA, the CDR3 is TGTGCCAGCAGCCAACCGTCGGGACAGGGGGCGCAAAATTCACCCCTCCACTTT. This encodes CASSQPSGQGAQNSPLHF.

CDR3: CARSPTGDLVTDTQYF. CDR3 in DNA: TGTGCCAGGAGCCCCACCGGGGATTTGGTAACAGATACGCAGTATTTT. This rearrangement joins TRBV9 to TRBJ2-3; a possible D gene is TRBD2 (5 bases). Germline V lookup: CDR1 SGDLS, CDR2 YYNGEE. Trimming left V 8 bases short and J 3 bases short, with 22 bases between. CDR3 length: 16 residues.

The chain links TRBV19 to TRBJ2-4; D remains unclear. CDR3 length: 14 residues. Trimming stripped 3 bases from V and 1 base from J, with 7 bases between. The germline gives CDR1 LNHDA, CDR2 SQIVND (reference sequence). CDR3 DNA: TGTGCCAGTAGTATCAGTTTCGCCAAAAACATTCAGTACTTC. Protein: CASSISFAKNIQYF.

This clone was recorded a few times. This chain connects TRBV7-2 to TRBJ1-1, with TRBD1 matching over 10 bases. With V trimmed by 5 bases and J by 5 bases, 2 bases remained unmatched. This CDR3 has 13 amino acids. The germline V gene has CDR1 SGHTA and CDR2 FQGNSA. The CDR3 sequence: CASSRQGATEAFF. The CDR3 DNA sequence: TGTGCCAGCAGCCGACAGGGGGCTACTGAAGCTTTCTTT.

In this sample, this clone turned up a few times. J is TRBJ1-4 and V is TRBV10-3; 7 nucleotides line up with TRBD1. The J segment lost 7 bases and the V segment lost 3 bases, leaving 5 bases of the junction unmatched. The CDR3 runs 14 residues. The germline CDR1 and CDR2 sequences are ENHRY and SYGVKD. Written as DNA, the CDR3 is TGTGCCATCAGTGATGACAGGGCGGGTGAAAAACTGTTTTTT. It specifies CAISDDRAGEKLFF.

The chain combines TRBV7-9 with TRBJ2-3, with a tentative D call TRBD2 (6 bases). Trimming cost V 6 bases and J 0 bases, with 10 bases left between them. The length of the CDR3 is 14 residues. The germline gives CDR1 SEHNR, CDR2 FQNEAQ (reference sequence). The CDR3 spells CASRLEGSTDTQYF. In nucleotides, the CDR3 is TGTGCCAGCAGGTTGGAGGGAAGCACAGATACGCAGTATTTT.

The chain carries TRBV4-3 and TRBJ2-1; 12 bases line up with TRBD2. The germline V gene has CDR1 LGHNA and CDR2 YSLEER. The CDR3 is 15 residues long. The J segment lost 10 bases and the V segment lost 4 bases, leaving 8 bases of the junction unmatched. The CDR3 here is CASSRLAGATWEQFF. The CDR3 DNA sequence: TGCGCCAGCAGCCGACTAGCGGGAGCAACATGGGAGCAGTTCTTC.

The CDR3 DNA reads as TGTGCCAGCAGCCCGCCGACTAGTTCGGGTGAGCAGTTCTTC. Protein: CASSPPTSSGEQFF. The chain recombines TRBV5-6 with TRBJ2-1; D possibly corresponds to TRBD2 (6 bases). Trimming took 4 bases from V and 9 from J, leaving 17 bases between them. Germline values: CDR1 SGHDT, CDR2 YYEEEE. The length of the CDR3 is 14 residues.

The rearrangement joins TRBV18 to TRBJ2-2, with 7 bases fitting TRBD2. The ends lost 2 bases at V and 1 base at J; junction bases unmatched: 4. This CDR3 region has 16 residues. From germline, CDR1 is KGHSH and CDR2 LQKENI. For the CDR3, the DNA is TGTGCCAGCTCACCAGCAGCGGGAATGAACACCGGGGAGCTGTTTTTT. Protein product: CASSPAAGMNTGELFF.

This clone appeared a single time. The chain has TRBV4-2 and TRBJ1-6, with no clear D. Trimming shortened V by 6 bases and J by 7 bases, and 7 bases separated the two germline ends. The germline CDR1 and CDR2 sequences are LGHNA and YNFKEQ. CDR3 length equals 12 residues. The CDR3 loop is CASRSLNSPLHF. The DNA of the CDR3 is TGTGCCAGCAGGAGTCTGAATTCACCCCTCCACTTT.

Comment on this clone: The junction and the germline gene differ at one end; a read error may be behind it. The chain links TRBV7-2 to TRBJ2-7; 13 nucleotides match TRBD2. This CDR3 comprises 15 residues. CDR1 and CDR2 from the germline V gene are SGHTA and FQGNSA. The CDR3 DNA sequence: TGTGCCAGCAGCATCGGGACTAGCGGGACCTACCAGCAGTACTTC. Protein product: CASSIGTSGTYQQYF.

This clone has only a few counts. This chain uses TRBV6-1 with TRBJ2-5, with D hard to call. Between the trimmed V and J ends, which lost 6 bases and 4 bases, there was a span of 12 bases. The length of the CDR3 is 13 residues. Germline V CDR1 and CDR2: MNHNS, SASEGT. The CDR3 DNA reads TGTGCCAGCAGAGCCCGGGTACGAGAGACCCAGTACTTC. As protein: CASRARVRETQYF.

This clone was counted a single time. This chain joins TRBV27 and TRBJ2-7; no clear D. Germline CDR1 reads MNHEY; CDR2 reads SMNVEV (reference sequence). The CDR3 is 14 amino acids. V was clipped by 2 bases and J by 0 bases, with 8 bases between them. The CDR3, as DNA: TGTGCCAGCAGTTTAAAAACCAGCTCCTACGAGCAGTACTTC. This codes for CASSLKTSSYEQYF.

This rearrangement joins TRBV5-1 to TRBJ1-2, with D perhaps TRBD1 (5 bases). The CDR3 loop spans 15 amino acids. V was shortened by 4 bases and J by 2 bases, with 15 bases between the two germline ends. Germline lookup yields CDR1 SGHRS and CDR2 YFSETQ. CDR3 sequence (DNA): TGCGCCAGCAGCCTCCCCAGGGTCGAGAACTATGGCTACACCTTC. As protein: CASSLPRVENYGYTF. The full variable domain, in which reference TRBV5-1 and TRBJ1-2 provide the parts outside the CDR3, is KAGVTQTPRYLIKTRGQQVTLSCSPISGHRSVSWYQQTPGQGLQFLFEYFSETQRNKGNFPGRFSGRQFSNSRSEMNVSTLELGDSALYLCASSLPRVENYGYTFGSGTRLTVV.